This entry lists 31 T cell receptor beta chains sequenced from one sample in a study of T cell repertoires in cytomegalovirus infection. From the reads, TCRdb called clonotypes with MiXCR, one entry per CDR3 protein. The sample lists some 680,000 distinct CDR3 sequences, approximately 40% occurring once. Sequencing used PBMCs. The receptors derive from a human donor in good health (CMV status not recorded). Some clones in this sample may be carry-over from other donors' samples.

This clonotype has ten or more counts. This chain connects TRBV6-5 to TRBJ2-2; no clear D gene. Trimming pared 2 bases from V and 1 base from J, leaving 14 bases between. The CDR3 runs to 17 residues. Germline V gene data show CDR1 as MNHEY and CDR2 as SVGAGI. The CDR3 is CASSYEVETGNTGELFF. The CDR3 bases are TGTGCCAGCAGTTACGAGGTGGAGACGGGGAACACCGGGGAGCTGTTTTTT.

The chain links TRBV2 to TRBJ2-1; TRBD2 agrees at 9 bases. The CDR3 length is 17 residues. Germline-derived CDR1 and CDR2 are SNHLY and FYNNEI. Losses at the gene ends were 0 bases for V and 6 bases for J; bases not matched to a gene: 9. Here the CDR3 DNA reads TGTGCCAGCAGTGAAGCCACCCCCGGCGGGAGGGGCAATGAGCAGTTCTTC. Protein: CASSEATPGGRGNEQFF.

The gene calls are TRBV2 and TRBJ1-6; no clear D gene. Germline lookup yields CDR1 SNHLY and CDR2 FYNNEI. With 4 bases removed from V and 10 bases from J, the gap between germline ends came to 8 bases. This CDR3 comprises 12 residues. The CDR3 nucleotides read TGTGCCAGCAGTGTTGACGTATCACCCCTCCACTTT. Its translation is CASSVDVSPLHF.

The chain carries TRBV28 and TRBJ2-3; 7 nucleotides agree with TRBD1. Per the germline V gene, CDR1 is MDHEN and CDR2 is SYDVKM. The CDR3 loop spans 19 amino acids. The V and J ends lost 3 bases and 5 bases, in that order; junction bases with no gene match: 20. The CDR3 protein is CASSFIDVGQTNRLDTQYF. The CDR3 nucleotides are TGTGCCAGCAGTTTCATCGATGTGGGACAGACTAATCGGTTAGATACGCAGTATTTT.

This chain connects TRBV7-9 to TRBJ2-4; D is perhaps TRBD1 (5 bases). The CDR3 contains 14 residues. With 1 base removed from V and 4 bases from J, the gap between germline ends came to 8 bases. Germline CDR1 and CDR2: SEHNR and FQNEAQ (reference sequence). This chain's CDR3 is CASSLVTEKNIQYF. The CDR3 region has the DNA TGTGCCAGCAGCTTAGTGACAGAGAAAAACATTCAGTACTTC.

V and J are TRBV28 and TRBJ1-1; a weak D match, TRBD1 (6 bases). Trimming pared 6 bases from V and 3 bases from J, leaving 20 bases between. Germline V lookup: CDR1 MDHEN, CDR2 SYDVKM. This CDR3 has 16 residues. The CDR3 reads CASRSRTTGRYTEAFF. CDR3 bases: TGTGCCAGCAGAAGTAGGACTACAGGGAGGTACACTGAAGCTTTCTTT.

The chain has TRBV4-1 and TRBJ1-2; tentative D call: TRBD1 (5 bases). CDR1 is MGHRA, CDR2 YSYEKL, per germline. V was trimmed by 1 base and J by 3 bases, leaving 12 bases between them. The CDR3 contains 15 residues. CDR3 sequence: CASSQGRGNHYGYTF. The CDR3 nucleotides read TGCGCCAGCAGCCAAGGACGGGGCAACCACTATGGCTACACCTTC.

The chain couples TRBV12-3 or TRBV12-4 to TRBJ1-4; TRBD1 agrees at 9 bases. After removal of 6 bases from V and 5 bases from J, the junction contained 7 bases not matched to a gene. The CDR3 sequence is 15 residues long. The CDR3 DNA is TGTGCCAGCAGGCAAGGACAGGGGTGGAATGAAAAACTGTTTTTT. Encoded protein: CASRQGQGWNEKLFF.

As concerns this clonotype: A read error is likely, as this CDR3 ends without the conserved phenylalanine or tryptophan. The chain joins TRBV7-8 to TRBJ2-7; either TRBD1 or TRBD2 may supply D (5 bases each). The CDR3 length is 15 residues. Germline CDR1 is SGHVS and CDR2 is FQNEAQ. V was clipped by 7 bases and J by 5 bases, with 21 bases between them. The CDR3 region is CASNQREQIRDEQYC. The DNA of the CDR3 is TGTGCCAGCAACCAACGGGAACAAATCAGGGACGAGCAGTACTGC.

The genes are TRBV5-6 and TRBJ1-1; 7 bases are shared with TRBD1. V lost 1 base, J lost 6 bases, and 6 bases stayed unmatched. This CDR3 has 14 amino acids. In germline, CDR1 is SGHDT, CDR2 YYEEEE. CDR3 sequence: CASSLPDRAPEAFF. For the CDR3, the DNA is TGTGCCAGCAGCTTGCCCGACAGGGCCCCTGAAGCTTTCTTT.

This clonotype was seen more than once but under ten times. This chain joins TRBV12-3 or TRBV12-4 and TRBJ1-2; TRBD1 is a possible D gene (5 bases). This CDR3 has 13 amino acids. The germline V and J ends were trimmed by 2 bases and 6 bases, with 10 bases remaining between them. The DNA for the CDR3 is TGTGCCAGCAGTTTAACGGGGCAACATGGCTACACCTTC. It translates to CASSLTGQHGYTF.

This clonotype turned up a few times. This chain uses TRBV12-3 or TRBV12-4 with TRBJ2-7; 7 nucleotides align to TRBD1. This CDR3 has 14 amino acids. Trimming took 6 bases from V and 2 from J; bases not matched to a gene: 7. The CDR3 region is CASSPETGTYEQYF. Written as DNA, the CDR3 is TGTGCCAGCAGCCCCGAGACAGGGACCTACGAGCAGTACTTC.

V gene TRBV12-3 or TRBV12-4 combines with J gene TRBJ1-4, with D uncertain. Trimming stripped 6 bases from V and 11 bases from J, with 13 bases between. This CDR3 is 12 amino acids long. The CDR3 nucleotides are TGTGCCAGCAGCATTTCGCCGGGGAAACTGTTTTTT. It is translated as CASSISPGKLFF.

This clonotype was seen a few times. V is TRBV28 and J is TRBJ2-3; TRBD1 matches 9 bases. This CDR3 contains 15 residues. V trimming: 5 bases; J trimming: 4 bases; junction bases outside the gene matches: 7. Germline V CDR1 and CDR2: MDHEN, SYDVKM. CDR3 coding DNA: TGTGCCAGCAGTCCCGGGACAGGGTATGCAGATACGCAGTATTTT. It specifies CASSPGTGYADTQYF.

This clonotype has ten or more counts. The V and J genes are TRBV7-6 and TRBJ2-7; 10 nucleotides match TRBD2. Germline V CDR1 and CDR2: SGHVS, FNYEAQ. CDR3 size: 16 residues. The J segment lost 4 bases and the V segment lost 1 base, leaving 7 bases of the junction unmatched. CDR3: CASSLEGASGSYEQYF. In DNA form, the CDR3 reads TGTGCCAGCAGCTTAGAGGGGGCTAGCGGGAGTTACGAGCAGTACTTC.

This sequence joins TRBV20-1 and TRBJ2-1, with TRBD2 matching over 10 bases. V dropped 1 base and J dropped 7; count of bases not matched to a gene: 10. The germline V gene has CDR1 DFQATT and CDR2 SNEGSKA (reference sequence). The CDR3 extends over 16 amino acids. The CDR3 DNA reads TGCAGTGCTAGAGGGGGTCAGCGGGGGGGCTATAATGAGCAGTTCTTC. As protein: CSARGGQRGGYNEQFF.

The chain combines TRBV29-1 with TRBJ2-7; D gene ambiguous. This CDR3 has 13 amino acids. V lost 3 bases to trimming and J lost 0 bases, with 9 bases between them. Looked up from germline, CDR1 is SQVTM and CDR2 is ANQGSEA. The CDR3 DNA reads TGCAGCGTTGACGACCCTTTCTCCTACGAGCAGTACTTC. Its translation is CSVDDPFSYEQYF.

As regards this clonotype: Without the conserved terminal phenylalanine or tryptophan, this CDR3 likely stems from a read error. V and J are TRBV7-8 and TRBJ2-3, with D tentatively TRBD2 (5 bases). The CDR3 has 14 amino acids. Between the trimmed V and J ends, which lost 3 bases and 4 bases, there was a span of 11 bases. The germline V gene encodes CDR1 SGHVS and CDR2 FQNEAQ. The CDR3 loop is CASSFDGLPDTQYC. For the CDR3, the DNA is TGTGCCAGCAGCTTCGATGGACTTCCAGATACGCAGTATTGT.

V is TRBV6-5 and J is TRBJ1-5; no reliable D call. V was clipped by 7 bases and J by 1 base, with 11 bases between them. The CDR3 contains 14 residues. Germline V gives CDR1 MNHEY, CDR2 SVGAGI. The CDR3 loop is CASTSGLSNQPQHF. DNA for the CDR3: TGTGCCAGCACCTCCGGGCTAAGCAATCAGCCCCAGCATTTT.

The V and J genes are TRBV19 and TRBJ2-2, with 7 bases matching TRBD1. From germline, CDR1 is LNHDA and CDR2 SQIVND (reference sequence). V shed 6 bases and J 4 bases; nucleotides not matched to a gene: 11. The CDR3 length is 16 residues. The CDR3: CASSTAGTALTGELFF. The CDR3 nucleotides read TGTGCCAGTAGCACTGCCGGGACAGCTCTCACCGGGGAGCTGTTTTTT.

This clonotype appeared many times. The chain couples TRBV7-6 to TRBJ1-1; D is unclear. The V end lost 5 bases, the J end lost 4 bases, and 14 bases lay between the germline ends. This CDR3 is 14 amino acids long. Germline V gives CDR1 SGHVS, CDR2 FNYEAQ. In DNA, the CDR3 is TGTGCCAGCAGCCCCCGGGTGGGAAGCACTGAAGCTTTCTTT. Amino acid sequence: CASSPRVGSTEAFF. The variable domain in full, completed from reference TRBV7-6 and TRBJ1-1, reads GAGVSQSPRYKVTKRGQDVALRCDPISGHVSLYWYRQALGQGPEFLTYFNYEAQQDKSGLPNDRFSAERPEGSISTLTIQRTEQRDSAMYRCASSPRVGSTEAFFGQGTRLTVV.

The CDR3 here is CASSKTTLNTEAFF. Here the CDR3 DNA reads TGTGCCAGTAGCAAGACGACCCTGAACACTGAAGCTTTCTTT. The chain employs TRBV19 and TRBJ1-1; D call uncertain. Germline lookup yields CDR1 LNHDA and CDR2 SQIVND (reference sequence). CDR3 length: 14 residues. Trimming cost V 6 bases and J 0 bases, with 11 bases left between them.

In this sample, this clonotype turned up a few times. The chain has TRBV3-1 and TRBJ1-1; 9 nucleotides agree with TRBD1. Trimming cost V 4 bases and J 4 bases; bases outside gene matches: 10. The CDR3 runs to 16 residues. Germline V gene data show CDR1 as LGHDT and CDR2 as YNNKEL (reference sequence). CDR3 loop: CASSPVVGQGGTEAFF. The CDR3 bases are TGTGCCAGCAGCCCCGTGGTGGGACAGGGAGGCACTGAAGCTTTCTTT.

The rearrangement uses TRBV4-2 and TRBJ2-1; the D gene is possibly TRBD2 (6 bases). V lost 0 bases and J lost 3, with 9 bases in between. CDR3 length: 15 residues. Germline CDR1 and CDR2: LGHNA and YNFKEQ. CDR3 coding DNA: TGTGCCAGCAGCCAAGATTTCGGGAGCTACAATGAGCAGTTCTTC. Translated, it gives CASSQDFGSYNEQFF.

This clonotype is a singleton in its sample. The chain couples TRBV5-1 to TRBJ2-1, with no clear D. CDR1 and CDR2 from the germline V gene are SGHRS and YFSETQ. V was shortened by 0 bases and J by 7 bases, with 8 bases between the two germline ends. This CDR3 has 13 residues. The CDR3 reads CASSLEWSNEQFF. The CDR3 DNA reads as TGCGCCAGCAGCTTGGAATGGTCAAATGAGCAGTTCTTC.

This clonotype was detected only a few times. The chain recombines TRBV12-3 or TRBV12-4 with TRBJ2-1, with 9 nucleotides matching TRBD2. The CDR3 extends over 17 amino acids. J lost 6 bases, V lost 5 bases, and 14 bases had no gene match. The CDR3 DNA sequence: TGTGCCAGCAGTGTCCGCTCCGGGACTAGCCACCGCAATGAGCAGTTCTTC. Translation: CASSVRSGTSHRNEQFF.

This clonotype showed up just a few times. Written as DNA, the CDR3 is TGCGCCAGCAGCCTCCACCCAACGGGGGCGAAGAACACTGAAGCTTTCTTT. It is translated as CASSLHPTGAKNTEAFF. The chain joins TRBV4-1 to TRBJ1-1, with D perhaps matching TRBD1 (6 bases). This CDR3 region has 17 residues. Trimming shortened V by 4 bases and J by 1 base, and 19 bases separated the two germline ends. CDR1 is MGHRA and CDR2 is YSYEKL in the germline V gene.

The chain links TRBV7-2 to TRBJ2-7, with D perhaps TRBD1 or TRBD2 (5 bases each). The CDR3 has 15 amino acids. Between the trimmed V and J ends, which lost 1 base and 0 bases, there was a span of 10 bases. Germline V gene data show CDR1 as SGHTA and CDR2 as FQGNSA. The CDR3 bases are TGTGCCAGCAGCTTAGGAGGGGTAAGCTCCTACGAGCAGTACTTC. It codes for CASSLGGVSSYEQYF. The variable domain in full, with the rest retrieved from reference TRBV7-2 and TRBJ2-7, is GAGVSQSPSNKVTEKGKDVELRCDPISGHTALYWYRQSLGQGLEFLIYFQGNSAPDKSGLPSDRFSAERTGGSVSTLTIQRTQQEDSAVYLCASSLGGVSSYEQYFGPGTRLTVT.

In the case of this clonotype: This may come from a read error, since a much larger clone is one base off. The chain combines TRBV7-2 with TRBJ2-7; 10 nucleotides align to TRBD2. CDR3 length: 15 residues. The germline V gene has CDR1 SGHTA and CDR2 FQGNSA. CDR3 DNA: TGTGCCAGCAGCTTACTAGCGGGGGACCCCTACGAGCAGTCCTTC. Amino acids: CASSLLAGDPYEQSF.

This clonotype appeared a few times. The chain combines TRBV4-1 with TRBJ1-5; D remains ambiguous. This CDR3 is 17 amino acids long. The germline gives CDR1 MGHRA, CDR2 YSYEKL. The V end lost 5 bases, the J end lost 0 bases, and 17 bases lay between the germline ends. CDR3 coding DNA: TGCGCCAGCAGCTTGGCCGGGCCTCCCTTTAGCAATCAGCCCCAGCATTTT. Translated, it gives CASSLAGPPFSNQPQHF.

V is TRBV4-1 and J is TRBJ1-1, with D hard to call. The germline gives CDR1 MGHRA, CDR2 YSYEKL. Trimming pared 3 bases from V and 0 bases from J, leaving 11 bases between. The CDR3 spans 15 residues. The CDR3: CASSQFELMNTEAFF. For the CDR3, the DNA is TGCGCCAGCAGCCAGTTCGAGCTTATGAACACTGAAGCTTTCTTT.